This TCR beta chain was sequenced during a study of blood T cell repertoires in COVID-19. Study in general: Acute and convalescent COVID-19 specimens originated in the United States, Italy and Spain. PBMCs, B-cell-depleted T cells, or T cells provided the cDNA or gDNA that made up the material.

In the authors' methods: For nucleated cells, counts were estimated from reference gene primer amplification. Data came from immunoSEQ multiplex PCR; TCRdb stores just in-frame clones and leaves some out. The D gene and trimming were derived from the DNA, and the V and J assignments and clone size from that table. Of around 230,000 clones in the sample, roughly 83% are singletons; the top ten hold around 26%. This clone is a singleton in its sample. The sequence was collected from a man aged 40-49 years with acute or convalescent COVID-19. Sequencing was done on a sample of peripheral blood.

The CDR3 bases are TGCGCCAGCAGTGAGGGAAGACTAGCGGGGTACGAGGCGCAGTATTTT. It yields the protein CASSEGRLAGYEAQYF. The gene calls are TRBV10-1 and TRBJ2-3; 11 bases are shared with TRBD2. The CDR3 sequence is 16 residues long. Germline V lookup: CDR1 WNHNN, CDR2 SYGVQD (reference sequence). Trimming cost V 2 bases and J 10 bases; bases outside gene matches: 11.